These 30 T cell receptor beta chains originate from one sample sequenced in a study of chemoradiotherapy in HPV16-positive cancers. Sequenced by immunoSEQ multiplex PCR; TCRdb stores in-frame clones only, minus some. Of some 12,000 clones listed, 70% to 90% are singletons. Here the sequenced sample was blood, taken from a patient who underwent chemoradiotherapy. Receptors originate from a human donor with HPV-associated anogenital cancer.

The table lists this clone with a count of one. V gene TRBV7-9 combines with J gene TRBJ2-2; D unresolved. The CDR3 spans 15 residues. Trimming left V 2 bases short and J 0 bases short, with 7 bases between. In germline, CDR1 is SEHNR, CDR2 FQNEAQ (reference sequence). CDR3 in DNA: TGTGCCAGCAGCTTAACGGCAGCGAACACCGGGGAGCTGTTTTTT. It encodes CASSLTAANTGELFF.

V gene TRBV6-1 combines with J gene TRBJ1-1; D is perhaps TRBD1 (5 bases). The germline V and J ends were trimmed by 6 bases and 1 base, with 9 bases remaining between them. The V gene's germline CDR1 is MNHNS and CDR2 SASEGT. The CDR3 loop spans 13 amino acids. CDR3 amino acids: CASRTTENTEAFF. CDR3 sequence (DNA): TGTGCCAGCAGAACGACAGAGAACACTGAAGCTTTCTTT.

This clone is medium-sized by share. This chain links TRBV30 with TRBJ1-5, with no clear D. CDR3 size: 13 residues. Trimming stripped 2 bases from V and 2 bases from J, with 7 bases between. The germline V gene encodes CDR1 GTSNPN and CDR2 SVGIG (reference sequence). In DNA form, the CDR3 reads TGTGCCTGGAGTCACCTTGGCAATCAGCCCCAGCATTTT. Protein product: CAWSHLGNQPQHF. Filled out from reference TRBV30 and TRBJ1-5, the complete variable domain reads SQTIHQWPATLVQPVGSPLSLECTVEGTSNPNLYWYRQAAGRGLQLLFYSVGIGQISSEVPQNLSASRPQDRQFILSSKKLLLSDSGFYLCAWSHLGNQPQHFGDGTRLSIL.

This clone was seen only a few times. J is TRBJ2-2 and V is TRBV5-1; the D gene could be TRBD1 or TRBD2 (5 bases each). The CDR3 sequence is 16 residues long. Germline CDR1 reads SGHRS; CDR2 reads YFSETQ. V lost 1 base and J lost 2, with 12 bases in between. CDR3 nucleotide sequence: TGCGCCAGCAGCTTGACGGGACGGACTAACACCGGGGAGCTGTTTTTT. Amino acids: CASSLTGRTNTGELFF.

The chain recombines TRBV5-1 with TRBJ2-6; no firm D call. V dropped 0 bases and J dropped 0 bases, with 4 bases sitting between them. Looked up from germline, CDR1 is SGHRS and CDR2 is YFSETQ. The CDR3 consists of 15 residues. CDR3 region: CASSLEGSGANVLTF. The DNA for the CDR3 is TGCGCCAGCAGCTTGGAGGGCTCTGGGGCCAACGTCCTGACTTTC.

V gene TRBV5-4 combines with J gene TRBJ2-1; D is possibly TRBD2 (7 bases). Deletions cut 1 base from V and 12 bases from J, with 14 bases between. CDR1 is SGHNT and CDR2 is YYREEE in the germline V gene (reference sequence). The CDR3 extends over 13 amino acids. For the CDR3, the DNA is TGTGCCAGCAGCTTGTCTGGCGGGGGCACGCAGTTCTTC. This sequence encodes CASSLSGGGTQFF.

This rearrangement joins TRBV18 to TRBJ1-3; D uncertain. The germline CDR1 and CDR2 sequences are KGHSH and LQKENI. The CDR3 sequence is 17 residues long. The germline V and J ends were trimmed by 0 bases and 0 bases, with 12 bases remaining between them. In DNA, the CDR3 is TGTGCCAGCTCACCACCCGCCTATGGAAACTCTGGAAACACCATATATTTT. Amino acid sequence: CASSPPAYGNSGNTIYF.

This clone has only one observation. The chain combines TRBV5-1 with TRBJ2-7; D remains ambiguous. Per germline, CDR1 SGHRS and CDR2 YFSETQ. This CDR3 has 13 amino acids. Trimming removed 0 bases at V and 6 bases at J, with 10 bases between. The chain's CDR3 is CASSLDLDGEQYF. CDR3 bases: TGCGCCAGCAGCTTGGACCTTGATGGCGAGCAGTACTTC.

The CDR3 protein is CASSPGLASYEQYF. The CDR3 DNA is TGTGCCAGCTCACCGGGACTAGCCTCCTACGAGCAGTACTTC. The V gene is TRBV18, the J gene TRBJ2-7; 9 bases fit TRBD2. The germline CDR1 and CDR2 sequences are KGHSH and LQKENI. V was pared by 3 bases and J by 0 bases, with 0 bases of the junction left unmatched. The length of the CDR3 is 14 residues.

CDR3 DNA sequence: TGTGCCAGCAGAGGGCGGTTCAGCACAGATACGCAGTATTTT. It yields the protein CASRGRFSTDTQYF. The rearrangement uses TRBV6-5 and TRBJ2-3; D uncertain. CDR1 is MNHEY and CDR2 is SVGAGI in the germline V gene. Trimming took 6 bases from V and 0 from J, leaving 10 bases between them. The CDR3 is 14 amino acids.

The chain couples TRBV5-1 to TRBJ2-1; tentatively, D is TRBD2 (5 bases). Trimming removed 4 bases from V and 9 bases from J, with 14 bases in between. This CDR3 has 13 residues. CDR1 and CDR2 from the germline V gene are SGHRS and YFSETQ. In DNA, the CDR3 is TGCGCCAGCAGCCTTAGCGTCTCGGTTGAGCAGTTCTTC. Encoded protein: CASSLSVSVEQFF.

The rearrangement joins TRBV11-1 to TRBJ2-1; 12 positions match TRBD1. The CDR3 spans 16 residues. Germline loops: CDR1 SGHAT, CDR2 FQDESV (reference sequence). With 5 bases clipped from V and 12 bases from J, the junction kept 14 bases outside the gene matches. The DNA for the CDR3 is TGTGCCAGCAGCCGGGGACAGGGGGCGTCAAGGTACGGGCAGTTCTTC. Protein sequence: CASSRGQGASRYGQFF. The whole variable domain, remainder taken from reference TRBV11-1 and TRBJ2-1, is EAEVAQSPRYKITEKSQAVAFWCDPISGHATLYWYRQILGQGPELLVQFQDESVVDDSQLPKDRFSAERLKGVDSTLKIQPAELGDSAMYLCASSRGQGASRYGQFFGPGTRLTVL.

This clone occurred once. The V and J genes are TRBV7-9 and TRBJ2-1; tentative D call: TRBD1 (6 bases). Germline CDR1 and CDR2: SEHNR and FQNEAQ (reference sequence). V lost 5 bases and J lost 10, with 21 bases in between. The length of the CDR3 is 15 residues. CDR3 loop: CASSKSSNQGNEQFF. CDR3 nucleotide sequence: TGTGCCAGCAGCAAATCAAGCAACCAGGGGAACGAGCAGTTCTTC.

The chain carries TRBV4-1 and TRBJ2-5, with 14 bases lining up with TRBD2. J was trimmed by 5 bases and V by 0 bases; bases with no gene match: 11. This CDR3 contains 19 residues. The germline V gene encodes CDR1 MGHRA and CDR2 YSYEKL. The DNA of the CDR3 is TGCGCCAGCAGCCAAGACAGCGCCTGGACTAGCGGGGGGATTGAGACCCAGTACTTC. This gives the protein CASSQDSAWTSGGIETQYF.

The gene calls are TRBV9 and TRBJ1-5; D is uncertain. The length of the CDR3 is 13 residues. Deletions cut 0 bases from V and 5 bases from J, with 6 bases between. Per the germline V gene, CDR1 is SGDLS and CDR2 is YYNGEE. The CDR3 protein is CASSVAPHQPQHF. The CDR3 DNA sequence: TGTGCCAGCAGCGTAGCTCCCCATCAGCCCCAGCATTTT.

V usage is TRBV5-1 and J usage is TRBJ2-1; 9 nucleotides match TRBD2. Per germline, CDR1 SGHRS and CDR2 YFSETQ. The CDR3 has 15 amino acids. V shed 4 bases and J 8 bases; nucleotides not matched to a gene: 10. In DNA, the CDR3 is TGCGCCAGCAGCCCAATGGCGGGGGGGCTATATGAGCAGTTCTTC. This codes for CASSPMAGGLYEQFF.

V is TRBV5-6 and J is TRBJ2-3; no clear D gene. Germline V gene sequence: CDR1 SGHDT, CDR2 YYEEEE. The CDR3 is made up of 15 amino acids. V lost 0 bases and J lost 0, with 8 bases in between. Here the CDR3 reads CASSLVTDSTDTQYF. Written as DNA, the CDR3 is TGTGCCAGCAGCTTGGTCACAGATAGCACAGATACGCAGTATTTT.

The rearrangement uses TRBV11-2 and TRBJ2-7; D perhaps matches TRBD1 (5 bases). The CDR3 runs to 15 residues. The germline gives CDR1 SGHAT, CDR2 FQNNGV. Trimming pared 0 bases from V and 1 base from J, leaving 10 bases between. For the CDR3, the DNA is TGTGCCAGCAGCTTAGATCTGCAGGGTTCCTACGAGCAGTACTTC. Its translation is CASSLDLQGSYEQYF.

The chain has TRBV5-1 and TRBJ2-5; 7 bases are shared with TRBD2. Germline values: CDR1 SGHRS, CDR2 YFSETQ. The length of the CDR3 is 14 residues. After removal of 1 base from V and 4 bases from J, the junction contained 4 bases not matched to a gene. CDR3 in DNA: TGCGCCAGCAGCTTGCCGGGGGAGGGAGAGACCCAGTACTTC. It encodes CASSLPGEGETQYF.

J is TRBJ1-2 and V is TRBV11-2; TRBD1 aligns across 12 bases. V dropped 5 bases and J dropped 7; count of bases not matched to a gene: 14. The germline V gene encodes CDR1 SGHAT and CDR2 FQNNGV. This CDR3 contains 17 residues. CDR3 loop: CASSPVPGQGARSGYTF. CDR3 sequence (DNA): TGTGCCAGCAGCCCAGTCCCGGGACAGGGGGCTAGAAGTGGCTACACCTTC.

The CDR3 reads CASSLNRGVQEQFF. CDR3 DNA: TGCGCCAGCAGCTTGAATCGGGGGGTCCAAGAGCAGTTCTTC. V usage is TRBV5-1 and J usage is TRBJ2-1; TRBD2 agrees at 7 bases. CDR3 size: 14 residues. Germline-derived CDR1 and CDR2 are SGHRS and YFSETQ. V shed 1 base and J 10 bases; nucleotides not matched to a gene: 8.

As DNA, the CDR3 is TGTGCCAGTAGTCGACAGGGGGCCGAGCAGTACTTC. Its protein is CASSRQGAEQYF. The rearrangement links TRBV19 to TRBJ2-7, with 10 bases aligning to TRBD1. The CDR3 contains 12 residues. Trimming took 5 bases from V and 6 from J; bases not matched to a gene: 1. Germline CDR1 and CDR2: LNHDA and SQIVND (reference sequence).

The chain joins TRBV6-1 to TRBJ2-5; 8 positions match TRBD1. J gave up 1 base and V 3 bases, and 10 bases lay outside the gene matches. The CDR3 covers 17 residues. Looked up from germline, CDR1 is MNHNS and CDR2 is SASEGT. The CDR3 loop is CASSEVLYRGTQETQYF. The CDR3 bases are TGTGCCAGCAGTGAGGTCCTTTACAGGGGGACCCAAGAGACCCAGTACTTC.

The rearrangement links TRBV5-4 to TRBJ1-5; D call uncertain. CDR1 and CDR2 (germline): SGHNT, YYREEE (reference sequence). Trimming left V 2 bases short and J 5 bases short, with 8 bases between. This CDR3 region has 13 residues. The CDR3 region has the DNA TGTGCCAGCAGCTTTGGATCTGATCAGCCCCAGCATTTT. Its protein product is CASSFGSDQPQHF.

The V and J genes are TRBV5-4 and TRBJ2-2; no definite D call. V gave up 3 bases and J gave up 8 bases, with 8 bases separating them. The CDR3 is 12 residues long. Germline CDR1 SGHNT, CDR2 YYREEE (reference sequence). CDR3 coding DNA: TGTGCCAGCAGCTATGGATGGGGGGAGCTGTTTTTT. Translating it yields CASSYGWGELFF.

V gene TRBV6-5 combines with J gene TRBJ1-1, with D tentatively TRBD1 (6 bases). V was clipped by 2 bases and J by 7 bases, with 8 bases between them. Germline V lookup: CDR1 MNHEY, CDR2 SVGAGI. The CDR3 extends over 12 amino acids. CDR3 nucleotide sequence: TGTGCCAGCAGTTACGACAGGAATGAAGCTTTCTTT. Translation gives CASSYDRNEAFF.

This clone was observed a handful of times. The chain combines TRBV4-1 with TRBJ2-1; perhaps TRBD1 as D (6 bases). The CDR3 runs 13 residues. The germline gives CDR1 MGHRA, CDR2 YSYEKL. Trimming left V 3 bases short and J 7 bases short, with 10 bases between. The CDR3 bases are TGCGCCAGCAGCCAGATGGACAGTAATGAGCAGTTCTTC. Residues: CASSQMDSNEQFF.

The genes are TRBV10-3 and TRBJ2-7; 7 bases map to TRBD2. Germline-derived CDR1 and CDR2 are ENHRY and SYGVKD. The CDR3 spans 16 residues. V lost 7 bases and J lost 2; bases outside the gene matches: 14. The CDR3 nucleotides read TGTGCCATCATTCCCCCTATCAGCGGGGTGACCTACGAGCAGTACTTC. Translated: CAIIPPISGVTYEQYF.

The CDR3 coding sequence is TGCGCCAGCAGCTTGGGACTGGGAGGGGACGCTCAGGTCGGAAACACCATATATTTT. Protein product: CASSLGLGGDAQVGNTIYF. The chain couples TRBV5-1 to TRBJ1-3; the D gene is possibly TRBD1 (5 bases). The CDR3 runs 19 residues. V lost 0 bases, J lost 4 bases, and 23 bases lay in between. The germline CDR1 and CDR2 sequences are SGHRS and YFSETQ.

This chain connects TRBV2 to TRBJ2-3; 8 bases are a match to TRBD2. The V gene's germline CDR1 is SNHLY and CDR2 FYNNEI. V dropped 6 bases and J dropped 3; count of bases not matched to a gene: 5. This CDR3 comprises 14 residues. CDR3 protein: CASRRGGGTDTQYF. For the CDR3, the DNA is TGTGCCAGCAGGAGAGGCGGGGGGACAGATACGCAGTATTTT.